The 25 T cell receptor beta chains given below trace back to one sample, sequenced in a study of PD-L1 blockade in urothelial cancer. Generated by immunoSEQ multiplex PCR, the TCRdb table keeps only in-frame clones and is missing some. The sample has some 120,000 clones, under 95% seen once. Time point defined: peripheral blood 6 weeks after treatment start. Material: PBMCs, obtained around atezolizumab (anti-PD-L1) treatment. Receptors were obtained from a man aged 60 to 75 with urothelial cancer.

The CDR3 is CASSQDRGASTNEKLFF. The CDR3 bases are TGTGCCAGCAGCCAAGATCGGGGGGCCTCAACTAATGAAAAACTGTTTTTT. The chain employs TRBV4-2 and TRBJ1-4; tentatively, D is TRBD1 (6 bases). Germline CDR1 LGHNA, CDR2 YNFKEQ. This CDR3 region has 17 residues. The V end lost 0 bases, the J end lost 0 bases, and 11 bases lay between the germline ends.

The rearrangement links TRBV6-1 to TRBJ1-1, with D tentatively TRBD1 (6 bases). V lost 3 bases to trimming and J lost 2 bases, with 22 bases between them. CDR1 is MNHNS and CDR2 is SASEGT in the germline V gene. The CDR3 sequence is 18 residues long. CDR3 region: CASSDSFFIGTPNTEAFF. For the CDR3, the DNA is TGTGCCAGCAGTGATTCATTTTTTATCGGGACACCAAACACTGAAGCTTTCTTT.

J is TRBJ1-2 and V is TRBV28, with D hard to call. Trimming took 11 bases from V and 3 from J, leaving 13 bases between them. The V gene's germline CDR1 is MDHEN and CDR2 SYDVKM. The CDR3 length is 12 residues. The CDR3 coding sequence is TGTGCCTTGTACGAGGTCTACTATGGCTACACCTTC. Its protein product is CALYEVYYGYTF.

A word on this clone: This sample includes further DNA sequences coding for the same CDR3. The rearrangement joins TRBV6-5 to TRBJ2-7; TRBD2 might be the D (6 bases). The CDR3 has 15 amino acids. Trimming cost V 2 bases and J 2 bases, with 13 bases left between them. Germline-derived CDR1 and CDR2 are MNHEY and SVGAGI. CDR3 region: CASSYPGGTTYEQYF. DNA of the CDR3: TGTGCCAGCAGTTACCCAGGAGGGACCACCTACGAGCAGTACTTC.

The chain is built from TRBV6-1 and TRBJ2-7, with 9 bases aligning to TRBD1. CDR3 length equals 15 residues. V trimming: 6 bases; J trimming: 1 base; junction bases outside the gene matches: 7. Per germline, CDR1 MNHNS and CDR2 SASEGT. In DNA, the CDR3 is TGTGCCAGCAGCTGGGGGGACAGGGAATCCTACGAGCAGTACTTC. The encoded protein is CASSWGDRESYEQYF.

The chain uses TRBV2 and TRBJ2-7; 9 positions match TRBD1. After removal of 6 bases from V and 4 bases from J, the junction contained 7 bases not matched to a gene. Per the germline V gene, CDR1 is SNHLY and CDR2 is FYNNEI. The length of the CDR3 is 14 residues. The CDR3 sequence is CASSGGQGPYEQYF. For the CDR3, the DNA is TGTGCCAGCAGCGGAGGACAGGGGCCTTACGAGCAGTACTTC.

This clone was seen once. This chain joins TRBV5-8 and TRBJ1-2; TRBD1 agrees at 7 bases. The CDR3 is 15 residues long. Trimming cost V 2 bases and J 5 bases; bases outside gene matches: 9. CDR1 is SGHTS, CDR2 YDEGEE, per germline. CDR3 bases: TGTGCCAGCAGCTTTACCGGCGGGACAGTTTATGGCTACACCTTC. As protein: CASSFTGGTVYGYTF.

The chain carries TRBV19 and TRBJ2-3, with 10 bases aligning to TRBD1. CDR3 length: 16 residues. Germline V gene sequence: CDR1 LNHDA, CDR2 SQIVND (reference sequence). V was pared by 10 bases and J by 1 base, with 11 bases of the junction left unmatched. The CDR3 reads CATKWGGTGGTDTQYF. CDR3 DNA sequence: TGTGCCACCAAATGGGGGGGGACAGGGGGCACAGATACGCAGTATTTT. The variable domain in full, completed from reference TRBV19 and TRBJ2-3, reads DGGITQSPKYLFRKEGQNVTLSCEQNLNHDAMYWYRQDPGQGLRLIYYSQIVNDFQKGDIAEGYSVSREKKESFPLTVTSAQKNPTAFYLCATKWGGTGGTDTQYFGPGTRLTVL.

V is TRBV7-9 and J is TRBJ1-1; 7 nucleotides line up with TRBD1. The CDR3 length is 14 residues. Germline CDR1 is SEHNR and CDR2 is FQNEAQ (reference sequence). V lost 4 bases, J lost 1 base, and 3 bases stayed unmatched. As DNA, the CDR3 is TGTGCCAGCAGCTCACAGGGGACGAACACTGAAGCTTTCTTT. Translation gives CASSSQGTNTEAFF. The full variable domain, in which reference TRBV7-9 and TRBJ1-1 provide the parts outside the CDR3, is DTGVSQNPRHKITKRGQNVTFRCDPISEHNRLYWYRQTLGQGPEFLTYFQNEAQLEKSRLLSDRFSAERPKGSFSTLEIQRTEQGDSAMYLCASSSQGTNTEAFFGQGTRLTVV.

V usage is TRBV4-3 and J usage is TRBJ2-3; maybe TRBD1 (6 bases). In germline, CDR1 is LGHNA, CDR2 YSLEER. The CDR3 loop spans 15 amino acids. V lost 6 bases, J lost 3 bases, and 16 bases lay in between. The CDR3 DNA follows: TGCGCCAGCAGGACCGGGACATCGGAGACAGATACGCAGTATTTT. This translates into CASRTGTSETDTQYF.

V gene TRBV9 combines with J gene TRBJ2-7; TRBD1 might be the D (8 bases). Germline V gives CDR1 SGDLS, CDR2 YYNGEE. The V end was cut by 3 bases, the J end by 2 bases, with 21 bases between. CDR3 length: 17 amino acids. In DNA form, the CDR3 reads TGTGCCAGCAGCGCCCGGGAGGACAGGGTGGACACCTACGAGCAGTACTTC. This encodes CASSAREDRVDTYEQYF.

The gene calls are TRBV9 and TRBJ1-1; tentative D call: TRBD1 (6 bases). The germline CDR1 and CDR2 sequences are SGDLS and YYNGEE. The CDR3 spans 15 residues. Trimming took 3 bases from V and 2 from J, leaving 14 bases between them. The CDR3 nucleotides are TGTGCCAGCAGCGCCCACGGACAGCATAACACTGAAGCTTTCTTT. It translates to CASSAHGQHNTEAFF.

This clone showed up just a few times. The V gene is TRBV5-1, the J gene TRBJ2-4; D gene ambiguous. V gave up 0 bases and J gave up 3 bases, with 7 bases separating them. The CDR3 contains 14 residues. CDR1 SGHRS and CDR2 YFSETQ come from the germline V gene. CDR3 in amino acids: CASSLGVRKNIQYF. In nucleotides, the CDR3 is TGCGCCAGCAGCTTGGGCGTGCGCAAAAACATTCAGTACTTC.

CDR3: CASSGSGGLSGANVLTF. CDR3 coding DNA: TGCGCCAGCAGTGGTAGCGGGGGCCTCTCTGGGGCCAACGTCCTGACTTTC. The genes are TRBV10-2 and TRBJ2-6, with 9 bases fitting TRBD2. Germline-derived CDR1 and CDR2 are WSHSY and SAAADI. The CDR3 contains 17 residues. J was trimmed by 0 bases and V by 4 bases; bases with no gene match: 4.

The rearrangement links TRBV7-3 to TRBJ2-6; 7 positions match TRBD1. V lost 7 bases, J lost 2 bases, and 8 bases stayed unmatched. CDR3 length: 16 residues. The germline CDR1 and CDR2 sequences are SGHTA and FQGTGA. CDR3 protein: CASNDREFAGANVLTF. CDR3 bases: TGTGCCAGCAATGACAGGGAGTTTGCTGGGGCCAACGTCCTGACTTTC. Based on the CDR3 plus reference TRBV7-3 and TRBJ2-6, the full variable domain is GAGVSQTPSNKVTEKGKYVELRCDPISGHTALYWYRQSLGQGPEFLIYFQGTGAADDSGLPNDRFFAVRPEGSVSTLKIQRTERGDSAVYLCASNDREFAGANVLTFGAGSRLTVL.

The gene calls are TRBV27 and TRBJ2-3; TRBD2 agrees at 7 bases. Per the germline V gene, CDR1 is MNHEY and CDR2 is SMNVEV (reference sequence). The V gene end was trimmed by 2 bases and the J gene end by 0 bases; junction bases not matched to a gene: 5. The length of the CDR3 is 16 residues. In DNA form, the CDR3 reads TGTGCCAGCAGTTTAAGGACTAGTCTTAGCACAGATACGCAGTATTTT. Amino acids: CASSLRTSLSTDTQYF.

V and J are TRBV11-2 and TRBJ2-7, with 8 bases fitting TRBD1. The trim removed 3 bases at V and 3 bases at J, leaving 7 bases unmatched. This CDR3 is built from 15 residues. Looked up from germline, CDR1 is SGHAT and CDR2 is FQNNGV. CDR3 in DNA: TGTGCCAGCAGCTTCCAGGGGGCCTTTGACTACGAGCAGTACTTC. It specifies CASSFQGAFDYEQYF. Looking up the rest from reference TRBV11-2 and TRBJ2-7 gives the full variable domain: EAGVAQSPRYKIIEKRQSVAFWCNPISGHATLYWYQQILGQGPKLLIQFQNNGVVDDSQLPKDRFSAERLKGVDSTLKIQPAKLEDSAVYLCASSFQGAFDYEQYFGPGTRLTVT.

The chain has TRBV14 and TRBJ2-7; D is perhaps TRBD1 (5 bases). The V gene lost 2 bases and the J gene lost 3 bases, with 8 bases spanning the gap. The germline V gene has CDR1 SGHDN and CDR2 FVKESK. The CDR3 length is 13 residues. CDR3 loop: CASSQLQGYEQYF. CDR3 bases: TGTGCCAGCAGCCAACTCCAGGGCTACGAGCAGTACTTC.

This sequence joins TRBV28 and TRBJ2-5; 12 bases map to TRBD2. With 7 bases clipped from V and 3 bases from J, the junction kept 9 bases outside the gene matches. This CDR3 region has 16 residues. Germline CDR1 and CDR2: MDHEN and SYDVKM. The CDR3 sequence is CASITASGGEEETQYF. For the CDR3, the DNA is TGTGCCAGCATAACGGCTAGCGGGGGGGAAGAAGAGACCCAGTACTTC. Variable domain in full (rest from reference TRBV28 and TRBJ2-5): DVKVTQSSRYLVKRTGEKVFLECVQDMDHENMFWYRQDPGLGLRLIYFSYDVKMKEKGDIPEGYSVSREKKERFSLILESASTNQTSMYLCASITASGGEEETQYFGPGTRLLVL.

As to this clone: Other DNA sequences in the sample encode the same CDR3. The chain is built from TRBV18 and TRBJ2-1, with TRBD2 identical over 13 bases. Germline V CDR1 and CDR2: KGHSH, LQKENI. The junction had 1 base not matched to a gene; V was cut back by 3 bases and J by 5 bases. CDR3 length equals 15 residues. The CDR3 reads CASSPGLAGDNEQFF. In DNA form, the CDR3 reads TGTGCCAGCTCACCTGGACTAGCGGGAGACAATGAGCAGTTCTTC.

This chain links TRBV7-9 with TRBJ2-3; 8 bases align to TRBD2. Per germline, CDR1 SEHNR and CDR2 FQNEAQ (reference sequence). With V trimmed by 6 bases and J by 4 bases, 12 bases remained unmatched. The CDR3 has 16 residues. The CDR3 nucleotides read TGTGCCAGCAGTTACCGGGCGGGGGGTTATTCAGATACGCAGTATTTT. It specifies CASSYRAGGYSDTQYF. Looking up the rest from reference TRBV7-9 and TRBJ2-3 gives the full variable domain: DTGVSQNPRHKITKRGQNVTFRCDPISEHNRLYWYRQTLGQGPEFLTYFQNEAQLEKSRLLSDRFSAERPKGSFSTLEIQRTEQGDSAMYLCASSYRAGGYSDTQYFGPGTRLTVL.

The genes are TRBV29-1 and TRBJ2-1; a possible D gene is TRBD1 (5 bases). This CDR3 region has 13 residues. Germline V lookup: CDR1 SQVTM, CDR2 ANQGSEA. The germline V and J ends were trimmed by 4 bases and 5 bases, with 12 bases remaining between them. The CDR3 bases are TGCAGCGTTGCGGTTTGGGGCGACAATGAGCAGTTCTTC. Translating gives CSVAVWGDNEQFF.

The rearrangement uses TRBV11-2 and TRBJ2-1; a weak D match, TRBD2 (6 bases). The germline V and J ends were trimmed by 0 bases and 6 bases, with 12 bases remaining between them. This CDR3 spans 15 amino acids. Germline-derived CDR1 and CDR2 are SGHAT and FQNNGV. The CDR3 DNA reads TGTGCCAGCAGCTTAGATGGGGCTAGCGCCAATGAGCAGTTCTTC. This codes for CASSLDGASANEQFF.

The chain employs TRBV28 and TRBJ2-6; unclear D gene. Germline lookup yields CDR1 MDHEN and CDR2 SYDVKM. The V gene lost 3 bases and the J gene lost 4 bases, with 10 bases spanning the gap. There are 15 residues in the CDR3. CDR3 amino acids: CASSFRLAGANVLTF. Written as DNA, the CDR3 is TGTGCCAGCAGTTTCCGACTGGCGGGGGCCAACGTCCTGACTTTC.

This chain connects TRBV7-9 to TRBJ2-3; TRBD2 matches at 13 bases. The trim removed 4 bases at V and 5 bases at J, leaving 12 bases unmatched. Germline CDR1 reads SEHNR; CDR2 reads FQNEAQ (reference sequence). CDR3 size: 18 residues. DNA for the CDR3: TGTGCCAGCAGCTCTAGCACCGGACTAGCGGGGGCTGAAGATACGCAGTATTTT. It encodes CASSSSTGLAGAEDTQYF.